The rows below give T cell receptor beta chains drawn from one sample of a study of blood T cell repertoires in COVID-19. TCRdb's table, derived via immunoSEQ multiplex PCR, lists solely in-frame clones and lacks some. The table lists around 220,000 clones, over 75% of them singletons. The sequenced sample was PBMCs or T cells enriched from blood (not recorded which). These receptors were taken from a woman between 35 and 50 years old with acute COVID-19. CDR3s include the opening cysteine and the closing phenylalanine or tryptophan. A D gene is named only where the DNA matches it firmly. Some rows mark clone size as missing; the rest say once, few, many or name a class of expanded clone.

size,J,D,V,CDR3,DNA
.,TRBJ1-1,.,TRBV9,CASSVGQPRDTEAFF,TGTGCCAGCAGCGTAGGCCAGCCTAGAGACACTGAAGCTTTCTTT
.,TRBJ1-2,TRBD1,TRBV12-3/TRBV12-4,CASSPRQGDGYTF,TGTGCCAGCAGTCCCCGACAGGGGGACGGCTACACCTTC
.,TRBJ1-3,.,TRBV11-3,CASSLGRGWYTIYF,TGTGCCAGCAGCTTGGGGAGGGGTTGGTACACCATATATTTT
once,TRBJ2-5,.,TRBV12-5,CASGFADSGRETQYF,TGTGCTAGTGGTTTTGCGGACAGTGGGCGGGAGACCCAGTACTTC
once,TRBJ1-1,.,TRBV19,CASSIGGAPLSTEAFF,TGTGCCAGTAGTATAGGTGGAGCCCCCTTAAGCACTGAAGCTTTCTTT
few,TRBJ2-3,.,TRBV9,CASSLRPGVDTQYF,TGTGCCAGCAGCCTCAGACCCGGGGTGGATACGCAGTATTTT
few,TRBJ1-1,.,TRBV30,CAWSIMNTEAFF,TGTGCCTGGAGTATCATGAACACTGAAGCTTTCTTT
.,TRBJ1-5,TRBD1,TRBV19,CASSTDGDRGGNQPQHF,TGTGCCAGTAGTACGGACGGGGACAGGGGTGGAAATCAGCCCCAGCATTTT
.,TRBJ1-4,.,TRBV4-2,CASSQDRAEKLFF,TGTGCCAGCAGCCAAGATAGAGCTGAAAAACTGTTTTTT
.,TRBJ1-2,.,TRBV29-1,CTTGGPNGYTF,TGCACCACGGGGGGGCCAAATGGCTACACCTTC
.,TRBJ2-7,TRBD1,TRBV7-8,CASSLATGSSYEQYF,TGTGCCAGCAGCTTAGCGACAGGGAGCTCCTACGAGCAGTACTTC
.,TRBJ2-7,TRBD2,TRBV12-3/TRBV12-4,CASRSGGAYEQYF,TGTGCCAGCCGCAGCGGGGGGGCCTACGAGCAGTACTTC
few,TRBJ2-7,.,TRBV7-6,CASSPPDMYEQYF,TGTGCCAGCAGCCCACCGGACATGTACGAGCAGTACTTC
.,TRBJ1-5,TRBD1,TRBV19,CASSSGQEGNQPQHF,TGTGCCAGTAGTTCAGGACAGGAGGGAAATCAGCCCCAGCATTTT
.,TRBJ2-5,.,TRBV4-2,CASSLKWQGEETQYF,TGTGCCAGCAGCCTCAAGTGGCAGGGTGAGGAGACCCAGTACTTC
.,TRBJ1-3,.,TRBV7-2,CASSLEAGFGNTIYF,TGTGCCAGCAGCTTAGAGGCGGGTTTCGGAAACACCATATATTTT
.,TRBJ2-1,TRBD2,TRBV9,CASSQTSGRNEQFF,TGTGCCAGCAGCCAGACTAGCGGTCGGAATGAGCAGTTCTTC
.,TRBJ1-1,.,TRBV7-8,CASSLQGISEAFF,TGTGCCAGCAGCTTACAGGGGATTTCTGAAGCTTTCTTT
.,TRBJ2-7,TRBD1,TRBV11-2,CASSMGQKDEQYF,TGTGCCAGCAGCATGGGACAGAAGGACGAGCAGTACTTC
.,TRBJ1-3,.,TRBV6-6,CASKLTGILSGNTIYF,TGTGCCAGCAAACTTACAGGGATCCTCTCTGGAAACACCATATATTTT
.,TRBJ2-5,.,TRBV14,CASSQGLAPETQYF,TGTGCCAGCAGCCAAGGGCTAGCCCCAGAGACCCAGTACTTC
.,TRBJ2-1,.,TRBV7-2,CASRYWAIRNEQFF,TGTGCCAGCAGGTACTGGGCTATTCGAAATGAGCAGTTCTTC
few,TRBJ2-7,.,TRBV11-3,CASSPGDANSYEQYF,TGTGCCAGCAGCCCAGGGGACGCCAACTCCTACGAGCAGTACTTC
few,TRBJ2-1,.,TRBV20-1,CSASGYNEQFF,TGCAGTGCTAGCGGCTACAATGAGCAGTTCTTC
.,TRBJ1-2,TRBD1,TRBV28,CASRVQGTGYTF,TGTGCCAGCAGGGTACAGGGGACTGGCTACACCTTC
once,TRBJ1-1,TRBD1,TRBV5-4,CASISDRTAFF,TGTGCCAGCATCTCGGACAGGACGGCTTTCTTT
.,TRBJ1-2,.,TRBV6-5,CASSRTLEYGYTF,TGTGCCAGCAGCCGTACGCTAGAGTATGGCTACACCTTC
.,TRBJ2-7,.,TRBV3-1/TRBV3-2,CASSRLDAGGEQYF,TGTGCCAGCAGCCGATTGGACGCTGGGGGGGAGCAGTACTTC
few,TRBJ1-5,.,TRBV6-1,CASSEGGGDQPQHF,TGTGCCAGCAGTGAAGGGGGAGGTGATCAGCCCCAGCATTTT
.,TRBJ2-3,.,TRBV7-2,CASSREDTQYF,TGTGCCAGCAGCCGGGAGGATACGCAGTATTTT
.,TRBJ2-5,TRBD2,TRBV7-8,CASSLEAGGLRETQYF,TGTGCCAGCAGCTTAGAAGCGGGGGGGCTGAGGGAGACCCAGTACTTC
.,TRBJ1-2,TRBD1,TRBV4-3,CASSHTDRGIYGYTF,TGCGCCAGCAGCCATACGGACAGGGGCATCTATGGCTACACCTTC